This TCR beta chain was identified during a study of blood T cells in healthy people across ages. General observations from the study: The long-lived group displayed more naive CD4+ cells, plus higher diversity, than the aged donors did.

A second PCR of 7 to 11 cycles used a sample-barcoded 5' primer and a J-beta primer mix. TCRdb used MiXCR to reprocess the 5' RACE reads, holding one entry per CDR3 protein. The table has about 620,000 distinct CDR3 sequences, roughly 20% seen once; the top ten hold roughly 3.7%. This CDR3 comprises 16 residues. From germline, CDR1 is MNHEY and CDR2 SMNVEV (reference sequence). About this clonotype: Its matching antigen is unknown.

The chain combines TRBV27 with TRBJ2-1; TRBD1 matches at 8 bases. The closer fit of TRBJ2-5 to the DNA end suggests the J call may be wrong. The clonotype originates from a man aged 65 to 85 in good health. The sample taken for sequencing was blood. DNA for the CDR3: TGTGCCAGCAGACAGGGGGTAGCCCCGGAGTTAGAGACCCAGTACTTC. This translates into CASRQGVAPELETQYF.